This T cell receptor (beta chain) is drawn from a study of multiple sclerosis patients with progressive multifocal leukoencephalopathy. Regarding the study as a whole: Clones expanded at PML were already present before and during natalizumab.

Sequencing was at survey level. Here immunoSEQ multiplex PCR was the method, and the copy in TCRdb shows in-frame clones only, minus some. Of 30,000 or so clones listed, roughly 87% are singletons. This sample's time point: time of PML onset. Natalizumab-treated patients developed PML between 16 and 56 months into natalizumab therapy. At PML onset, T3 blood samples were taken. This CDR3 has 14 amino acids. Germline V gene data show CDR1 as KGHSH and CDR2 as LQKENI. Trimming took off 1 base at V and 6 bases at J, with 10 bases between the two ends. Of note for this clone: Its antigen is not identified.

This receptor was taken from a human donor with progressive multifocal leukoencephalopathy. The chain couples TRBV18 to TRBJ2-1, with no clear D. The sample here was PBMCs, taken from a patient treated with natalizumab. The CDR3 is CASSPRSGANEQFF. The CDR3 DNA follows: TGTGCCAGCTCACCACGGTCCGGAGCCAATGAGCAGTTCTTC.